This is a list of T cell receptor beta chains from one sample in a study of blood T cell repertoires in COVID-19. Sequencing used immunoSEQ multiplex PCR; TCRdb keeps in-frame clones, though not all of them. This table has roughly 73,000 clones, around 70% appearing once. Sequencing input: peripheral blood. The receptors stem from a man aged 65 to 79 with acute or convalescent COVID-19. Each CDR3 is given with its conserved first and last residue. A D gene is named only where the DNA matches it firmly. The size entry is marked missing in some rows and otherwise reads once, few, many or a size class.

V	J	size	D	DNA	CDR3
TRBV25-1	TRBJ2-5	-	TRBD1	TGTGCCAGCAGTGAATTGGGGACAGGGAGTGAGGAGACCCAGTACTTC	CASSELGTGSEETQYF
TRBV5-1	TRBJ1-4	-	TRBD1	TGCGCCAGCAGCTTGCCTCGCCAGGGACAGGGTCGCGAAAAACTGTTTTTT	CASSLPRQGQGREKLFF
TRBV2	TRBJ1-5	once	-	TGTGCCAGCAGTGTAACGGCTAGGGGCGCTGGCAATCAGCCCCAGCATTTT	CASSVTARGAGNQPQHF
TRBV6-2/TRBV6-3	TRBJ2-1	-	-	TGTGCCAGCAGTTACTCGGGGGGATACAATGAGCAGTTCTTC	CASSYSGGYNEQFF
TRBV7-2	TRBJ2-5	-	-	TGTGCCAGCAGCTTAGGAGTATCCAAAGAGACCCAGTACTTC	CASSLGVSKETQYF
TRBV7-3	TRBJ2-3	-	-	TGTGCCAGCAGCCAAAGGACCGCCAGGGGTTACACAGATACGCAGTATTTT	CASSQRTARGYTDTQYF
TRBV27	TRBJ1-2	-	-	TGTGCCAGCAGTCCGCCCCTAGGCTATGGCTACACCTTC	CASSPPLGYGYTF
TRBV28	TRBJ2-3	-	TRBD2	TGTGCCAGCAGTTCACCGCTAGCGGGAGGCACAGATACGCAGTATTTT	CASSSPLAGGTDTQYF
TRBV11-3	TRBJ1-2	-	-	TGTGCCAGCAGCTCGACGGGGGGGACGAGTGGCTACACCTTC	CASSSTGGTSGYTF
TRBV7-9	TRBJ2-7	-	TRBD1	TGTGCCAGCAGCTCCGGGACAGGGGACTACGAGCAGTACTTC	CASSSGTGDYEQYF
TRBV7-3	TRBJ2-5	-	TRBD2	TGTGCCAGCAGCTTAGACGGGAGGCCCCAAGAGACCCAGTACTTC	CASSLDGRPQETQYF
TRBV20-1	TRBJ2-7	-	-	TGCAGTGCTAGTTCGAGGGGGGGTCCCTTCTACGAGCAGTACTTC	CSASSRGGPFYEQYF
TRBV19	TRBJ1-3	few	-	TGTGCCAGTAGTTTAAGAATGACAGACGGCTCTGGAAACACCATATATTTT	CASSLRMTDGSGNTIYF
TRBV19	TRBJ2-5	-	TRBD1	TGTGCCAGTAGGTCACCGGGACAGCAAGAGACCCAGTACTTC	CASRSPGQQETQYF
TRBV11-2	TRBJ2-6	-	TRBD1	TGTGCCAGCAGCTTAGGGCAGGGGGCGCCTGGGGCCAACGTCCTGACTTTC	CASSLGQGAPGANVLTF
TRBV13	TRBJ1-4	-	TRBD1	TGTGCCAGCAGCTGGCGGACAGGGAGGTCTGAAAAACTGTTTTTT	CASSWRTGRSEKLFF
TRBV5-1	TRBJ2-6	-	-	TGCGCCAGCAGACGCCGACAGCGACCCACCCTTGGGGCCAACGTCCTGACTTTC	CASRRRQRPTLGANVLTF
TRBV24-1	TRBJ2-1	-	TRBD2	TGTGCCACCACACTAGCGGGAGAAAATGAGCAGTTCTTC	CATTLAGENEQFF
TRBV6-5	TRBJ1-1	-	-	TGTGCCAGCAGACCCCTGGGGACCGGGAGTGGAGCTTTCTTT	CASRPLGTGSGAFF
TRBV9	TRBJ2-1	few	-	TGTGCCAGCAGCAGCGAGCGGCGCTCCTACAATGAGCAGTTCTTC	CASSSERRSYNEQFF
TRBV9	TRBJ1-2	-	TRBD1	TGTGCCAGCAGCGTGGGGACAGGGTTTAACTATGGCTACACCTTC	CASSVGTGFNYGYTF
TRBV19	TRBJ1-1	many	TRBD1	TGTGCCAGTGCGACCGGGACAGGGGGCACTGAAGCTTTCTTT	CASATGTGGTEAFF
TRBV2	TRBJ2-5	-	TRBD2	TGTGCCAGCAACCCGGGGGGGGCGAGAGAGACCCAGTACTTC	CASNPGGARETQYF
TRBV28	TRBJ2-7	many	TRBD2	TGTGCCAGCAGTCCGAGCGGGAGTGGCGAGCAGTACTTC	CASSPSGSGEQYF
TRBV11-2	TRBJ2-7	-	TRBD1	TGTGCCAGCAGCTTGGGACAGCTCTCCTACGAGCAGTACTTC	CASSLGQLSYEQYF
TRBV24-1	TRBJ2-5	-	-	TGTGCCACCAGTGATGTCTCAGGGGAGCGGGAGACCCAGTACTTC	CATSDVSGERETQYF
TRBV7-8	TRBJ2-3	-	TRBD2	TGTGCCAGCAGCTTCTTAGCGGGAGGGGTCACAGATACGCAGTATTTT	CASSFLAGGVTDTQYF
TRBV12-2	TRBJ1-4	few	-	TGTGCAAGTCGCTTCATCTTCCCCGGGACAGGGGTCCGAAAACTGTTTTTT	CASRFIFPGTGVRKLFF
TRBV7-3	TRBJ1-6	-	-	TGTGCCAGCAGCTTAGACAGAGGAAATTCACCCCTCCACTTT	CASSLDRGNSPLHF
TRBV6-6	TRBJ2-5	few	TRBD2	TGTGCCAGCAGTTACTCTGGGACTACCCAAGAGACCCAGTACTTC	CASSYSGTTQETQYF
TRBV5-1	TRBJ1-6	-	TRBD1	TGCGCCAGCAGCTCGCGGGACAGGGGGGACTCACCCCTCCACTTT	CASSSRDRGDSPLHF
TRBV28	TRBJ2-5	-	-	TGTGCCAGCAGTCGGGGGTGGGAGACCCAGTACTTC	CASSRGWETQYF
TRBV5-1	TRBJ2-3	-	TRBD2	TGCGCCAGCAGCTTGGCTAGTACTAGCGGGAGCGCAGATACGCAGTATTTT	CASSLASTSGSADTQYF
TRBV19	TRBJ2-2	-	TRBD2	TGTGCCAGTACTTATAGGGCTAGCGGGTACACCGGGGAGCTGTTTTTT	CASTYRASGYTGELFF
TRBV6-2/TRBV6-3	TRBJ2-3	-	-	TGTGCCAGCAGTTACAGGATGGGAGTAGGCACAGATACGCAGTATTTT	CASSYRMGVGTDTQYF
TRBV15	TRBJ1-6	-	-	TGTGCCACCAGCAGCGGGACCTATAATTCACCCCTCCACTTT	CATSSGTYNSPLHF
TRBV6-5	TRBJ2-7	-	-	TGTGCCAGCAGTTCCAACAGCCCGTCCTACGAGCAGTACTTC	CASSSNSPSYEQYF
TRBV19	TRBJ1-4	-	-	TGTGCCAGTAGTACAGGGATGGGAACTAATGAAAAACTGTTTTTT	CASSTGMGTNEKLFF
TRBV4-2	TRBJ2-7	-	TRBD1	TGTGCCAGCAGCCAAAGCCTTATTCGCTCCGGGACAGGAGCTTTCTACGAGCAGTACTTC	CASSQSLIRSGTGAFYEQYF
TRBV18	TRBJ2-7	-	-	TGTGCCAGCTCACCAGCGCCGAGCTCCTACGAGCAGTACTTC	CASSPAPSSYEQYF
TRBV28	TRBJ1-1	-	-	TGTGCCAGCAGCGAGGGCGGGCACACTGAAGCTTTCTTT	CASSEGGHTEAFF
TRBV28	TRBJ2-7	-	-	TGTGCCAGCAGTTTGACAGGCCTCCTCCCTGGCGAGCAGTACTTC	CASSLTGLLPGEQYF
TRBV28	TRBJ2-2	many	-	TGTGCCAGCAGCCTTGTCCTCCTGGGCCCCCGGGAGCTGTTTTTT	CASSLVLLGPRELFF
TRBV12-3/TRBV12-4	TRBJ2-7	-	-	TGTGCCAGCCGCCGAGAATCCGGCTACGAGCAGTACTTC	CASRRESGYEQYF
TRBV2	TRBJ2-3	once	-	TGTGCCAGCAGTGAATTCGGGGTTGATACGCAGTATTTT	CASSEFGVDTQYF
TRBV29-1	TRBJ1-2	-	-	TGCAGCGTTGAAGAGGACAGCTACTATGGCTACACCTTC	CSVEEDSYYGYTF
TRBV4-3	TRBJ1-2	-	-	TGCGCCAGCAGCCAAGAGCGGGGTCCCTATGGCTACACCTTC	CASSQERGPYGYTF
TRBV3-1/TRBV3-2	TRBJ1-2	few	-	TGTGCCAGCAGCCAAAGCGGCTATGGCTACACCTTC	CASSQSGYGYTF
TRBV24-1	TRBJ2-7	-	-	TGTGCCACCAGTGATTCTACGGGAAACTCCTACGAGCAGTACTTC	CATSDSTGNSYEQYF
TRBV5-1	TRBJ1-3	-	-	TGCGCCAGCAGCTCGGACAGAACTGGAAACACCATATATTTT	CASSSDRTGNTIYF
TRBV18	TRBJ2-1	-	TRBD2	TGTGCCAGCTCAGTTAGCGGGAGGACCTACAATGAGCAGTTCTTC	CASSVSGRTYNEQFF
TRBV20-1	TRBJ1-1	-	-	TGCAGTGCTAGTAACAGTATGAACACTGAAGCTTTCTTT	CSASNSMNTEAFF
TRBV6-2/TRBV6-3	TRBJ1-1	-	TRBD1	TGTGCCAGCAGTGGGGACAGGGGCCTGAGGCCGAACACTGAAGCTTTCTTT	CASSGDRGLRPNTEAFF
TRBV7-2	TRBJ1-1	-	-	TGTGCCAGCAGCCCTCTACAGGGATACACTGAAGCTTTCTTT	CASSPLQGYTEAFF